These 6 T cell receptor beta chains originate from one sample sequenced in a study of tumor and adjacent non-tumor tissue in lung cancer. Three rounds of nested PCR, following a modified ARM-PCR protocol, produced the TCRbeta library. TCRdb redid the calling of the multiplex PCR reads with MiXCR, one entry per CDR3 protein. Here the sample spans some 90,000 distinct CDR3 sequences, 61% being singletons. This sample's RNA came from whole unsorted tissue. The sample consisted of lung tumor tissue. All receptors derive from an older man with non-small cell lung cancer.

Worth noting for this clonotype: One end of the junction does not line up with germline, which may come from a read error. The genes are TRBV20-1 and TRBJ2-4; 7 nucleotides line up with TRBD1. The CDR3 has 21 amino acids. Germline values: CDR1 DFQATT, CDR2 SNEGSKA (reference sequence). Written as DNA, the CDR3 is TGCAGTTCTAGAGACCAGGGGGTGGGATCAACTTATCGAAGCCAAAAAAACATTCAGTACTTC. It encodes CSSRDQGVGSTYRSQKNIQYF.

This clonotype occurred a few times. The chain recombines TRBV30 with TRBJ2-7; D is uncertain. V was cut by 3 bases and J by 1 base, with 13 bases left in between. The CDR3 extends over 14 amino acids. From germline, CDR1 is GTSNPN and CDR2 SVGIG (reference sequence). CDR3 protein: CAWRSPGPSYEQYF. CDR3 nucleotide sequence: TGTGCCTGGAGGAGTCCGGGTCCGTCCTACGAGCAGTACTTC.

Remarks on this clonotype: A junction boundary mismatches the germline segment, possibly from a read error. The V call is TRBV20-1, the J call TRBJ1-2; D not certain. In germline, CDR1 is DFQATT, CDR2 SNEGSKA (reference sequence). This CDR3 has 13 amino acids. CDR3 nucleotide sequence: TGCAGTGTTAGAGATTGGGCTGACTATGGCTACACCTTC. This encodes CSVRDWADYGYTF.

This clonotype counts as medium-sized. V gene TRBV11-2 combines with J gene TRBJ1-1, with TRBD1 matching 9 bases. V dropped 8 bases and J dropped 11; count of bases not matched to a gene: 9. Germline CDR1 is SGHAT and CDR2 is FQNNGV. This CDR3 has 12 amino acids. The CDR3 sequence: CASVLRTGEAFF. CDR3 DNA sequence: TGTGCCAGCGTCCTGAGGACAGGGGAGGCTTTCTTT.

About this clonotype itself: Given the absence of the conserved phenylalanine or tryptophan at the CDR3 end, a read error is likely. This rearrangement joins TRBV11-2 to TRBJ2-1; possible D gene TRBD2, 6 bases. With 4 bases removed from V and 1 base from J, the gap between germline ends came to 8 bases. This CDR3 is built from 14 residues. Germline values: CDR1 SGHAT, CDR2 FQNNGV. The CDR3 sequence is CASSYGGSYNEQFS. In DNA, the CDR3 is TGTGCCAGCAGCTACGGGGGTTCCTACAATGAGCAGTTCTCC.

This chain joins TRBV7-8 and TRBJ1-1, with a tentative D call TRBD1 (6 bases). The CDR3 is 15 amino acids. Per germline, CDR1 SGHVS and CDR2 FQNEAQ. The ends were cut back, 5 bases at V and 5 bases at J, with 18 bases in the middle. CDR3 bases: TGTGCCAGCAGCCCGACCTCCGGGGGGCGAACTGAAGCTTTCTTT. Translation gives CASSPTSGGRTEAFF.